This T cell receptor beta chain comes out of a study of beta chain features in type 1 diabetes. Notes on the study in general: It was among patients, rather than healthy donors, that naive, central memory and Treg TCRB repertoires appeared more similar.

For this clone: Its target is not known.

Expressed TCRB transcripts were sequenced because the entire RNA isolate underwent reverse transcription. Assay: immunoSEQ multiplex PCR; the TCRdb copy retains only in-frame clones and omits some. The sample carries 120,000 to 150,000 clones, about 44% recorded once. The CDR3 sequence is 18 residues long. Germline CDR1 and CDR2: MDHEN and SYDVKM. Trimming took off 1 base at V and 3 bases at J, with 16 bases between the two ends. The sequenced sample was Tregs from blood. The V and J genes are TRBV28 and TRBJ2-6, with D perhaps matching TRBD2 (7 bases). The TCR comes from a man between 18 and 35 years old in good health. The CDR3 loop reads CASSLYWGGGFGANVLTF. Written as DNA, the CDR3 is TGTGCCAGCAGTTTATATTGGGGAGGGGGGTTTGGGGCCAACGTCCTGACTTTC.